Many counts were recorded for the clone carrying this T cell receptor (beta chain). No antigen is known for it. Germline CDR1 is SGHTA and CDR2 is FQGTGA. The ends lost 6 bases at V and 8 bases at J; junction bases unmatched: 8. The CDR3 runs 15 residues. TCRdb itself ran the 5' RACE reads through MiXCR, one entry per CDR3 protein. In the table there are 150,000 to 200,000 distinct CDR3 sequences, 18% of which are singletons. This sample was included in a study of CD8 T cells in ankylosing spondylitis. Whole-study findings and limits: Made up of eight highly homologous variants, a TCR beta motif appeared characteristic of ankylosing spondylitis blood.

The clonotype was recovered from a male donor under 30 with ankylosing spondylitis or in good health (not recorded which). Source material: blood, either unsorted or a sorted T cell fraction (not recorded which). The chain combines TRBV7-3 with TRBJ2-2; 11 bases are a match to TRBD1. CDR3 protein: CASSRKGQGGGELFF. The CDR3 coding sequence is TGTGCCAGCAGTCGGAAGGGACAGGGGGGAGGGGAGCTGTTTTTT.